The rows below give T cell receptor beta chains drawn from one sample of a study of blood T cell repertoires in COVID-19. Profiling relied on immunoSEQ multiplex PCR, and the TCRdb table lists in-frame clones only, not all of them. Among under 150,000 clones, 70% to 90% were seen once, and the ten largest hold over 10%. Sequenced input: peripheral blood. The source of these receptors is a human donor in a cohort sampled during active COVID-19. CDR3s include the opening cysteine and the closing phenylalanine or tryptophan. D genes are given only for firm matches. Size is omitted from some rows. Given values are once, few, many or a class for expanded clones.

J: TRBJ1-2; V: TRBV11-3; size: -; D: -; DNA: TGTGCCAGCAGCTCCGCCTCGCGGGGACCTAACACCTTC; CDR3: CASSSASRGPNTF
J: TRBJ1-3; V: TRBV15; size: -; D: -; DNA: TGTGCCACCAGCAGAGATATGCAGGCTGGAAACACCATATATTTT; CDR3: CATSRDMQAGNTIYF
J: TRBJ2-7; V: TRBV5-1; size: -; D: TRBD2; DNA: TGCGCCAGCAGCTCCGATAGCGGGGGTTTCAACGAGCAGTACTTC; CDR3: CASSSDSGGFNEQYF
J: TRBJ1-3; V: TRBV5-4; size: -; D: -; DNA: TGTGCCAGCAGCTTCTCCCCGGTCTACTCTGGAAACACCATATATTTT; CDR3: CASSFSPVYSGNTIYF
J: TRBJ2-7; V: TRBV18; size: -; D: TRBD1; DNA: TGTGCCAGCTCACAAAGGGACAGCGCCTACGAGCAGTACTTC; CDR3: CASSQRDSAYEQYF
J: TRBJ1-6; V: TRBV27; size: -; D: -; DNA: TGTGCCAGCAGTCGGCGGACAAAAGCCGATTCACCCCTCCACTTT; CDR3: CASSRRTKADSPLHF
J: TRBJ1-5; V: TRBV18; size: -; D: TRBD1; DNA: TGTGCCAGCTCAGCTGACAGGGGGCAAAATCAGCCCCAGCATTTT; CDR3: CASSADRGQNQPQHF
J: TRBJ1-1; V: TRBV5-1; size: -; D: -; DNA: TGCGCCAGCAGCTTGGTTACTCCCGGCGGAAACACTGAAGCTTTCTTT; CDR3: CASSLVTPGGNTEAFF
J: TRBJ1-1; V: TRBV6-1; size: -; D: -; DNA: TGTGCCAGCAGTGAAGCCTGGTCGGGGGCTGAAGCTTTCTTT; CDR3: CASSEAWSGAEAFF
J: TRBJ1-1; V: TRBV6-5; size: once; D: -; DNA: TGTGCCAGCAGTTACTCCGCTATTAGGGGGTACACTGAAGCTTTCTTT; CDR3: CASSYSAIRGYTEAFF
J: TRBJ2-5; V: TRBV18; size: -; D: -; DNA: TGTGCCAGCTCACCCGTACGGGGTAGTGAGACCCAGTACTTC; CDR3: CASSPVRGSETQYF
J: TRBJ1-3; V: TRBV5-1; size: -; D: -; DNA: TGCGCCAGCAGCTTGGACGGCGGAGGCTCTGGAAACACCATATATTTT; CDR3: CASSLDGGGSGNTIYF
J: TRBJ1-1; V: TRBV5-1; size: -; D: -; DNA: TGCGCCAGCAGCTTGACTGGGAACACTGAAGCTTTCTTT; CDR3: CASSLTGNTEAFF
J: TRBJ2-7; V: TRBV6-5; size: -; D: -; DNA: TGTGCCAGCAGCTCACGAGGGAGGACCTACGAGCAGTACTTC; CDR3: CASSSRGRTYEQYF
J: TRBJ2-1; V: TRBV4-1; size: once; D: -; DNA: TGCGCCAGCACTCCAAGGGGCGTGGGTGAGCAGTTCTTC; CDR3: CASTPRGVGEQFF
J: TRBJ1-1; V: TRBV5-1; size: once; D: TRBD1; DNA: TGCGCCAGCACGGTGACAGGGGCGAACACTGAAGCTTTCTTT; CDR3: CASTVTGANTEAFF
J: TRBJ1-2; V: TRBV10-3; size: -; D: -; DNA: TGTGCCATCAGTGAGGGGGGAGGGAACGGCTATGGCTACACCTTC; CDR3: CAISEGGGNGYGYTF
J: TRBJ2-3; V: TRBV24-1; size: -; D: TRBD1; DNA: TGTGCCACCAGTGATTCGACAGGGTGGACAGATACGCAGTATTTT; CDR3: CATSDSTGWTDTQYF
J: TRBJ1-5; V: TRBV4-1; size: -; D: -; DNA: TGCGCCAGCAGCCAGGTGATAGGGGCCGTCGGTGGTCCCCAGCATTTT; CDR3: CASSQVIGAVGGPQHF
J: TRBJ1-3; V: TRBV6-5; size: -; D: -; DNA: TGTGCCAGCCGTACAGGCTCTGGAAACACCATATATTTT; CDR3: CASRTGSGNTIYF
J: TRBJ1-6; V: TRBV15; size: -; D: -; DNA: TGTGCCACCAGCAGAGTCCAGGGAGGGGCCCCCCTCCACTTT; CDR3: CATSRVQGGAPLHF
J: TRBJ1-3; V: TRBV6-5; size: few; D: -; DNA: TGTGCCAGCATTTCAGGAAACACCATATATTTT; CDR3: CASISGNTIYF
J: TRBJ2-7; V: TRBV5-1; size: -; D: -; DNA: TGCGCCAGCAGCCTCCCAGAGGGGGACAAGTCGGACGAGCAGTACTTC; CDR3: CASSLPEGDKSDEQYF
J: TRBJ2-3; V: TRBV4-2; size: -; D: -; DNA: TGTGCCAGCAGCCAGCATACGGGACTCTACACAGATACGCAGTATTTT; CDR3: CASSQHTGLYTDTQYF
J: TRBJ1-2; V: TRBV28; size: -; D: TRBD1; DNA: TGTGCCAGCAGTCTTCAAACAGGGGTGAGCTATGGCTACACCTTC; CDR3: CASSLQTGVSYGYTF
J: TRBJ1-1; V: TRBV10-2; size: -; D: -; DNA: TGCGCCAGCAGTGCTGCAGGGGTGAACACTGAAGCTTTCTTT; CDR3: CASSAAGVNTEAFF
J: TRBJ2-7; V: TRBV20-1; size: -; D: TRBD1; DNA: TGCAGTGCCAGTCCGGGACAGGGTATTGAGCAGTACTTC; CDR3: CSASPGQGIEQYF
J: TRBJ1-3; V: TRBV18; size: -; D: -; DNA: TGTGCCAGCTCACCGGCATTAGGGGTCACTGGAAACACCATATATTTT; CDR3: CASSPALGVTGNTIYF
J: TRBJ2-1; V: TRBV5-1; size: -; D: -; DNA: TGCGCCAGCAGCTTGGATCGGGGTGACTACAATGAGCAGTTCTTC; CDR3: CASSLDRGDYNEQFF
J: TRBJ2-7; V: TRBV10-2; size: -; D: TRBD2; DNA: TGCGCCAGCAGTGAAGGCCTAGCGGGGGGCTACGAGCAGTACTTC; CDR3: CASSEGLAGGYEQYF
J: TRBJ1-2; V: TRBV6-2/TRBV6-3; size: -; D: TRBD1; DNA: TGTGCCAGCAGTTACCCCCACCCCGACAGGGGCCCTAACTATGGCTACACCTTC; CDR3: CASSYPHPDRGPNYGYTF
J: TRBJ2-7; V: TRBV7-2; size: -; D: TRBD2; DNA: TGTGCCAGCAGCTTACTAGCGGGGGTGAACGAGCAGTACTTC; CDR3: CASSLLAGVNEQYF
J: TRBJ1-3; V: TRBV9; size: -; D: -; DNA: TGTGCCAGCAGCGTAGCCAGGGCTGGAAACACCATATATTTT; CDR3: CASSVARAGNTIYF
J: TRBJ1-1; V: TRBV27; size: -; D: TRBD1; DNA: TGTGCCAGCACACGGGACAGGACCATGAACACTGAAGCTTTCTTT; CDR3: CASTRDRTMNTEAFF
J: TRBJ1-1; V: TRBV30; size: -; D: -; DNA: TGTGCCTTCCATATCCCAGAGAACACTGAAGCTTTCTTT; CDR3: CAFHIPENTEAFF
J: TRBJ2-5; V: TRBV3-1/TRBV3-2; size: -; D: TRBD1; DNA: TGTGCCAGCAGCCAAGAAGTTAGGACAGGGGGGAGGGAGACCCAGTACTTC; CDR3: CASSQEVRTGGRETQYF
J: TRBJ1-2; V: TRBV6-5; size: -; D: TRBD1; DNA: TGTGCCAGCAGTTACTCCCCCCAGGGGGATCTCTATGGCTACACCTTC; CDR3: CASSYSPQGDLYGYTF
J: TRBJ1-1; V: TRBV12-3/TRBV12-4; size: -; D: -; DNA: TGTGCCAGCACCTGGGGGGGTTTGGCTGAAGCTTTCTTT; CDR3: CASTWGGLAEAFF
J: TRBJ2-7; V: TRBV7-9; size: -; D: TRBD2; DNA: TGTGCCAGCAGCGCAAGGACTAGCGTGGCCTACGAGCAGTACTTC; CDR3: CASSARTSVAYEQYF
J: TRBJ2-1; V: TRBV5-1; size: -; D: TRBD2; DNA: TGCGCCAGCAGCTTGGTAGCGGGGAGCTCCTACAATGAGCAGTTCTTC; CDR3: CASSLVAGSSYNEQFF
J: TRBJ2-7; V: TRBV6-6; size: few; D: -; DNA: TGTGCCAGCAGTTACGCGATTGGCGAGCAGTACTTC; CDR3: CASSYAIGEQYF
J: TRBJ2-7; V: TRBV6-2/TRBV6-3; size: -; D: -; DNA: TGTGCCAGCAGCCTCCGCAGGGGCTCCTACGAGCAGTACTTC; CDR3: CASSLRRGSYEQYF
J: TRBJ1-6; V: TRBV6-5; size: -; D: -; DNA: TGTGCCAGCAGTTACTCAGGCCGGCTCGGAGAATCACCCCTCCACTTT; CDR3: CASSYSGRLGESPLHF
J: TRBJ1-2; V: TRBV3-1/TRBV3-2; size: -; D: TRBD1; DNA: TGTGCCAGCACCAGACAGGGTTGGGCGGGTGGCTACACCTTC; CDR3: CASTRQGWAGGYTF
J: TRBJ1-2; V: TRBV7-6; size: -; D: TRBD1; DNA: TGTGCCAGCAGCTTAGAGGGACAGGGCTTCTATGGCTACACCTTC; CDR3: CASSLEGQGFYGYTF
J: TRBJ2-3; V: TRBV7-2; size: -; D: -; DNA: TGTGCCAGCAGCTTAGCGCCTCAGGGGACAGATACGCAGTATTTT; CDR3: CASSLAPQGTDTQYF
J: TRBJ2-1; V: TRBV20-1; size: -; D: -; DNA: TGCAGTGCTAGTCCCGGGTCCCTTTGGAATGAGCAGTTCTTC; CDR3: CSASPGSLWNEQFF
J: TRBJ1-4; V: TRBV19; size: -; D: TRBD1; DNA: TGTGCCAGTAGTATCTGGACAGGGGCTAATGAAAAACTGTTTTTT; CDR3: CASSIWTGANEKLFF
J: TRBJ2-3; V: TRBV13; size: -; D: TRBD2; DNA: TGTGCCAGCAGCTGGGGAGGGGGCACAGATACGCAGTATTTT; CDR3: CASSWGGGTDTQYF
J: TRBJ2-7; V: TRBV9; size: -; D: TRBD2; DNA: TGTGCCAGCAGCGCCTCTCCCCTAGCGGGATACGAGCAGTACTTC; CDR3: CASSASPLAGYEQYF
J: TRBJ2-2; V: TRBV5-1; size: -; D: -; DNA: TGCGCCAGCAGCTTAAGAGAGGTCGCTGGGGAGCTGTTTTTT; CDR3: CASSLREVAGELFF
J: TRBJ2-2; V: TRBV5-1; size: -; D: -; DNA: TGCGCCAGCAGCTTGGAGGCGCGGCTTACCGGGGAGCTGTTTTTT; CDR3: CASSLEARLTGELFF
J: TRBJ1-5; V: TRBV19; size: -; D: -; DNA: TGTGCCAGTACCCCCAGCCTGCGTCGGGATGGGCCCCAGCATTTT; CDR3: CASTPSLRRDGPQHF
J: TRBJ2-1; V: TRBV9; size: -; D: TRBD2; DNA: TGTGCCAGCAGCACCAGCGGGACTACTCCGTACAATGAGCAGTTCTTC; CDR3: CASSTSGTTPYNEQFF
J: TRBJ2-3; V: TRBV19; size: -; D: -; DNA: TGTGCCAGTAGTATAAAGAGGGATGTGGATACGCAGTATTTT; CDR3: CASSIKRDVDTQYF